This entry is about one T cell receptor beta chain. The germline V gene encodes CDR1 LNHDA and CDR2 SQIVND (reference sequence). CDR3 length equals 15 residues. V lost 6 bases, J lost 4 bases, and 16 bases lay in between. This record belongs to a study of technical replicates of blood from a few donors. Profiling relied on immunoSEQ multiplex PCR, and the TCRdb table lists in-frame clones only, not all of them. The sample contains about 81,000 clones, 80% to 95% of which appear only once. The V and J genes are TRBV19 and TRBJ1-5; perhaps TRBD1 as D (6 bases). The sample comprised T cells isolated from PBMCs. This TCR derives from a human donor in good health. The CDR3 here is CASRLLQGRNQPQHF. CDR3 sequence (DNA): TGTGCCAGTAGGCTACTACAGGGACGAAATCAGCCCCAGCATTTT. The full variable domain, completed using reference TRBV19 and TRBJ1-5, is DGGITQSPKYLFRKEGQNVTLSCEQNLNHDAMYWYRQDPGQGLRLIYYSQIVNDFQKGDIAEGYSVSREKKESFPLTVTSAQKNPTAFYLCASRLLQGRNQPQHFGDGTRLSIL.